The T cell receptor (beta chain) described here comes from a study of blood T cells in healthy people across ages. The study's findings and limits: Changes seen in expanded clonotypes were possibly confounded by donor CMV status left unknown.

The table lists this clonotype with many counts. Its target is unknown. The CDR3 is 15 residues long. CDR1 is DFQATT and CDR2 is SNEGSKA in the germline V gene (reference sequence). Trimming at V came to 3 bases and at J to 2 bases, leaving 10 bases not matched to a gene. A second PCR of 7 to 11 cycles used a sample-barcoded 5' primer and a J-beta primer mix. Each cDNA molecule, via a template-switch adaptor with 12 random nucleotides, was tagged. Using its own MiXCR run on the 5' RACE reads, TCRdb lists one record per CDR3 protein. The sample records around 900,000 distinct CDR3 sequences, roughly 26% being singletons.

The J gene is TRBJ2-7, the V gene TRBV20-1; 7 bases are shared with TRBD2. This TCR derives from a woman at least 80 years old in good health. Sequencing input: blood. This CDR3 reads CSARSFGGTAYEQYF. The CDR3 DNA sequence: TGCAGTGCTAGGTCCTTCGGGGGGACCGCCTACGAGCAGTACTTC.